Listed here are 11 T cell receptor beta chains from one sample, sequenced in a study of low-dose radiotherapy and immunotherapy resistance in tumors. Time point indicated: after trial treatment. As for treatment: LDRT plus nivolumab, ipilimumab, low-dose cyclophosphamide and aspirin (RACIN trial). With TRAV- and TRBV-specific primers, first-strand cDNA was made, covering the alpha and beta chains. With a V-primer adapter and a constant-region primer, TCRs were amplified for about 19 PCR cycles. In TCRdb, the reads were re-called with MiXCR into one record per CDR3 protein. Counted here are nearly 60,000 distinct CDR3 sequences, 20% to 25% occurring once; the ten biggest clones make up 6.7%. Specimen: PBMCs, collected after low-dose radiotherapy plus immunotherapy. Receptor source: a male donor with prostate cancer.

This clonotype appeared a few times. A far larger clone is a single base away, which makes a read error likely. For the CDR3, the DNA is TGTGCCAGCAGTATTAGCGGGAGATCCTACGAGCAGTTCTTC. It specifies CASSISGRSYEQFF. The chain recombines TRBV28 with TRBJ2-1; 9 positions agree with TRBD2. Germline trimming cut 5 bases from V and 10 bases from J; bases unmatched to any gene: 9. Germline V gene lookup returns CDR1 MDHEN and CDR2 SYDVKM. There are 14 residues in the CDR3.

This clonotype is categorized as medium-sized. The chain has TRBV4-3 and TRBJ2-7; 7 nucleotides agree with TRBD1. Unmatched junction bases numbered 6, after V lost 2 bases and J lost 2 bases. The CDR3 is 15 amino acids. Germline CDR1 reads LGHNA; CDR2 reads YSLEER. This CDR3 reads CASSQFQGVPYEQYF. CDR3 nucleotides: TGCGCCAGCAGCCAATTCCAGGGGGTGCCCTACGAGCAGTACTTC.

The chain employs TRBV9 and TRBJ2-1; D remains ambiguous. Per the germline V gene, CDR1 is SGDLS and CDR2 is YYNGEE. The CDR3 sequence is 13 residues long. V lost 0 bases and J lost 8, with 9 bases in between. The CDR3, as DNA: TGTGCCAGCAGCGTAGGACTCGACCATGAGCAGTTCTTC. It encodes CASSVGLDHEQFF.

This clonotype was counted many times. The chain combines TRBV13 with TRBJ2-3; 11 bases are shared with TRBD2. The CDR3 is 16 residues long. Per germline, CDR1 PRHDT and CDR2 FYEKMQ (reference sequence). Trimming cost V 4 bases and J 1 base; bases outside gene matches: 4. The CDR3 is CASSSQTSGGTDTQYF. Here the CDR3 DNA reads TGTGCCAGCAGCTCCCAGACTAGCGGGGGCACAGATACGCAGTATTTT.

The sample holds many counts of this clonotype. The DNA of the CDR3 is TGTGCCAGCAGACAGGCCGGTGCTCTTCCTGAAGCTTTCTTT. Amino acid sequence: CASRQAGALPEAFF. V gene TRBV28 combines with J gene TRBJ1-1; D perhaps matches TRBD1 (5 bases). Looked up from germline, CDR1 is MDHEN and CDR2 is SYDVKM. The V end lost 6 bases, the J end lost 6 bases, and 17 bases lay between the germline ends. The length of the CDR3 is 14 residues.

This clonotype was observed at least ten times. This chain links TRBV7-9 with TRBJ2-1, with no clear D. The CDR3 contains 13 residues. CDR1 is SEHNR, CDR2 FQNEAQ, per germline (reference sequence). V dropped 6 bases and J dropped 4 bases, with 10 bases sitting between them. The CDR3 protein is CASSPIGYNEQFF. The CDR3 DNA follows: TGTGCCAGCAGTCCCATAGGTTACAATGAGCAGTTCTTC.

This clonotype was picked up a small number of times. CDR3 sequence: CASSPQEMNTEAFF. The CDR3, as DNA: TGTGCCAGCAGCCCACAGGAAATGAACACTGAAGCTTTCTTT. The chain links TRBV7-8 to TRBJ1-1; D is possibly TRBD1 (5 bases). CDR1 is SGHVS and CDR2 is FQNEAQ in the germline V gene. Trimming left V 5 bases short and J 0 bases short, with 10 bases between. CDR3 length: 14 amino acids.

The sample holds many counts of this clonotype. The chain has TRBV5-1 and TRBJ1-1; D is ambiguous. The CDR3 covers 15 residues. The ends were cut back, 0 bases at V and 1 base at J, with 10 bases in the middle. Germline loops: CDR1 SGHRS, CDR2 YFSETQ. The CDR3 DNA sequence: TGCGCCAGCAGCTTGGCCGGTAGGCCGAACACTGAAGCTTTCTTT. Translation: CASSLAGRPNTEAFF.

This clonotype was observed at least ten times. The CDR3 region is CASSLASRGRLGADTQYF. The CDR3 DNA reads as TGTGCCAGCAGTTTGGCCTCGCGGGGGCGATTAGGCGCAGATACGCAGTATTTT. This chain joins TRBV28 and TRBJ2-3; tentative D call: TRBD2 (7 bases). From germline, CDR1 is MDHEN and CDR2 SYDVKM. The V gene lost 3 bases and the J gene lost 4 bases, with 23 bases spanning the gap. The CDR3 sequence is 18 residues long.

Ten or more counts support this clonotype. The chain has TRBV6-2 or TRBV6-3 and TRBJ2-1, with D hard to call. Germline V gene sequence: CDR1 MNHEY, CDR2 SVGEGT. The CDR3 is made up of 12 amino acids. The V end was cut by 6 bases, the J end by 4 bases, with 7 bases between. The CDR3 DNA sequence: TGTGCCAGCAGCAGTGTATACAATGAGCAGTTCTTC. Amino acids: CASSSVYNEQFF.

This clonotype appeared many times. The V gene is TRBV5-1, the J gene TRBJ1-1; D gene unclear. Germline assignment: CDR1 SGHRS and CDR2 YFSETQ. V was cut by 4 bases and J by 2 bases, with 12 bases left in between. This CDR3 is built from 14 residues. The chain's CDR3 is CASSTAQTNTEAFF. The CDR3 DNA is TGCGCCAGCAGCACCGCGCAGACCAACACTGAAGCTTTCTTT.